This TCR beta chain derives from a study of T cell repertoires in aging, cancer and after chemotherapy. TRB rearrangements spanning V, D and J were amplified using mixed TRB-A/B primers. From the multiplex PCR reads, TCRdb called clonotypes with MiXCR, one entry per CDR3 protein. Of about 6,200 distinct CDR3 sequences listed, 25% to 30% were seen once; the top ten hold less than 4%. Peripheral blood genomic DNA, not sorted cells or RNA, was the template. The CDR3 covers 15 residues. Germline CDR1 and CDR2: LNHDA and SQIVND (reference sequence). V was cut by 10 bases and J by 1 base, with 17 bases left in between.

The sample taken for sequencing was blood. This TCR was recovered from a human donor in good health. The rearrangement uses TRBV19 and TRBJ1-5; D remains ambiguous. The CDR3 loop reads CATNKGTRSNQPQHF. CDR3 DNA sequence: TGTGCCACCAATAAGGGCACCAGGAGCAATCAGCCCCAGCATTTT.